This T cell receptor beta chain emerged from a study of T-cell memory formation after mild COVID-19. Study information: TCR clusters mostly belonged to single donors.

The CDR3 loop spans 17 amino acids. From germline, CDR1 is MDHEN and CDR2 SYDVKM. Trimming took off 1 base at V and 0 bases at J, with 13 bases between the two ends. Many counts were recorded for this clonotype. One entry per CDR3 protein results from TCRdb running MiXCR on the 5' RACE reads. The sample consists of tens of thousands of distinct CDR3 sequences, roughly 16% of them appearing once. This TCR was recovered from a man aged 18 to 35 who had mild COVID-19 (a few samples of this study predate the infection). Cell type and time point are not known. J is TRBJ1-5 and V is TRBV28; no definite D call. The material sequenced was PBMCs or a T cell subset sorted from them (not recorded which). The CDR3 sequence is CASSLFGQDLSNQPQHF. In DNA form, the CDR3 reads TGTGCCAGCAGTTTATTCGGCCAGGACCTTAGCAATCAGCCCCAGCATTTT.